This T cell receptor (beta chain) emerged from a study of T-cell memory formation after mild COVID-19. Points from the study as a whole: The pre-infection memory compartment contained some responding clones, suggesting cross-reactive memory joined. While clones contracting from day 15 to 85 were balanced between CD4 and CD8, later expanders leaned CD4+. Contracting CD4+ clones lay largely in CM and EM, with CD8+ ones residing in EMRA.

After 5'RACE with constant-segment primers, TCR alpha and TCR beta cDNA libraries carrying sample barcodes and UMIs were obtained. TCRdb called the 5' RACE reads again in MiXCR, with one record for every CDR3 protein. This sample has approximately 390,000 distinct CDR3 sequences; around a sixth occur once, and the top ten carry 20% to 25%. The CDR3 is made up of 14 amino acids. V was pared by 0 bases and J by 11 bases, with 11 bases between. Germline CDR1 reads LGHNA; CDR2 reads YSLEER. With respect to this clonotype: The target antigen is unknown.

The sequence was obtained from a man aged 18 to 30 who had mild COVID-19 (a few samples of this study predate the infection). Cell type and time point are not known. Sequenced: PBMCs or a T cell subset sorted from them (not recorded which). This chain joins TRBV4-3 and TRBJ1-6; D gene unclear. The CDR3 reads CASSQDIKVPPLHF. DNA for the CDR3: TGCGCCAGCAGCCAAGATATTAAGGTGCCACCCCTCCACTTT.